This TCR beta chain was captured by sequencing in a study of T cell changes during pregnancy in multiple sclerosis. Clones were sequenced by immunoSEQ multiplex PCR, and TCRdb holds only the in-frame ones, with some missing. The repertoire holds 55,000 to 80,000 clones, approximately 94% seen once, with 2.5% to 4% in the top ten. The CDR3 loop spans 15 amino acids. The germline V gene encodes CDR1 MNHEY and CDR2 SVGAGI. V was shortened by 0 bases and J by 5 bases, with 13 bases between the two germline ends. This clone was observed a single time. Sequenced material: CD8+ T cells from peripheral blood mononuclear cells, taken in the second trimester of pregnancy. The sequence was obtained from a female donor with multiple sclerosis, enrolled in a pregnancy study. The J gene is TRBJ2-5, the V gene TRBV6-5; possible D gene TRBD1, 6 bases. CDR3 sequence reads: CASSYSGALEETQYF. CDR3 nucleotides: TGTGCCAGCAGTTACTCGGGGGCGCTGGAGGAGACCCAGTACTTC.